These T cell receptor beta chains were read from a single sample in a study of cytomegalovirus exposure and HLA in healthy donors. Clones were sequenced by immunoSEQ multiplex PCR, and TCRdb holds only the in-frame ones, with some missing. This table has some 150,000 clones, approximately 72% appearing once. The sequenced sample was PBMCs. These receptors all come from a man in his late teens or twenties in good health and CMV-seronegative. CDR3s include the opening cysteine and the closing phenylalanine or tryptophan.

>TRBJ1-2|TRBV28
CASSLPNHGQGEGYTF
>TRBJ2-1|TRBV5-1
CASSAQGAYNEQFF
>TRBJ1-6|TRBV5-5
CASSLWDRYSPLHF
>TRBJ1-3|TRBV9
CASRGDLAGNTIYF
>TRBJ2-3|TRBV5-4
CASSLFSQRGSDTQYF
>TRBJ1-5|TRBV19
CASCRDSLNQPQHF
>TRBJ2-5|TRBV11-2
CASSSGRETQYF
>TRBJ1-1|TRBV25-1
CASSESSTGDTEAFF
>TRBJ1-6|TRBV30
CAWAQGKDSPLHF
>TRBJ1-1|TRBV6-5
CASSPTGSEAFF
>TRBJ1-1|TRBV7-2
CASSWTESRNTEAFF
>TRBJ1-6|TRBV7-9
CASSLDRLPLHF
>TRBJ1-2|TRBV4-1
CASSQARGSGYGYTF
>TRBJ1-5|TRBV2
CASVRDSNQPQHF
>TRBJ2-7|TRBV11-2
CASSLGTGIYEQYF
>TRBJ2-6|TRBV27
CASSMRPGQVTSGANGLTF
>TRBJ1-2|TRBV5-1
CASSLGGDYGYTF
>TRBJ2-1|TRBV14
CASSQLGTPNEQFF
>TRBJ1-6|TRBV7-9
CASSLDNGRGIHF
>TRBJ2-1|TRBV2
CASRRTGGSNEQFF
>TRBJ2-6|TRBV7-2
CASSLYAGSGANVLTF
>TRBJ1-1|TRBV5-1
CASSLAGVRGTEAFF
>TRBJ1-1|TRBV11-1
CASSSTPGQGARVNTEAFF
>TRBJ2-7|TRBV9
CASSVAQTGDYEQYF
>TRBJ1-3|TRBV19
CASSDQDRAAGNTIYF
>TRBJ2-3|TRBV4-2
CASSQGTGGTDTQYF
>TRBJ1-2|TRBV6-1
CASSRTVNYGYTF
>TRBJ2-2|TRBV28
CASSLNTGELFF
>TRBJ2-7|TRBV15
CATSRDLPGEQYF
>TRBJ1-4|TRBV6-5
CASRPGQGSNEKLFF
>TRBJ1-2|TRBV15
CATSNPDTVYGYTF
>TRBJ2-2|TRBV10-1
CASSTTGGTGELFF
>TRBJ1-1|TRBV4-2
CASSQGQGVITNTEAFF
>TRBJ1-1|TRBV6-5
CASSYSQDGGTEAFF
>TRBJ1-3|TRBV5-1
CASSTGQSSGNTIYF
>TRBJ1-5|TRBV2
CASSHGSEYSNQPQHF
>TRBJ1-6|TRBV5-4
CASSLMGYRERNSPLHF
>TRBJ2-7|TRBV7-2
CASSLGVLAGVSSYEQYF
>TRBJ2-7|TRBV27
CASKPQGSSYEQYF
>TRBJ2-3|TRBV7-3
CASSPREGGADTQYF
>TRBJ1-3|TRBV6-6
CASRDSYGNTIYF
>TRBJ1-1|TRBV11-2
CASSLAPGNTEAFF
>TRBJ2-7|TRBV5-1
CASSFGGTAEQYF
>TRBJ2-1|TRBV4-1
CASSRPGGGKNEQFF
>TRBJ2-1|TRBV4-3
CASSQEGAPLAGGLISYNEQFF
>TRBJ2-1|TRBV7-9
CASSPTGQSYNEQFF
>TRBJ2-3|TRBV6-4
CASSASGGSTDTQYF
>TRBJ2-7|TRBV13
CASSLGVRGQGAHEQYF